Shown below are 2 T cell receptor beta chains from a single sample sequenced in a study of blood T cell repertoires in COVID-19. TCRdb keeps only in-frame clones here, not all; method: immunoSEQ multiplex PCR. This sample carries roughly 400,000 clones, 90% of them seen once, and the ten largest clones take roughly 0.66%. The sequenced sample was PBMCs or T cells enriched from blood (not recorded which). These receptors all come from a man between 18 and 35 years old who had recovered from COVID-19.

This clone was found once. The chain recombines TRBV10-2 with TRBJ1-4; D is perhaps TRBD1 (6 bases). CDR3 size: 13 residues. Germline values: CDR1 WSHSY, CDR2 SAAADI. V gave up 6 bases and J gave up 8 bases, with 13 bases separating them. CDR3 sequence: CASRQGLREKLFF. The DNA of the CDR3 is TGCGCCAGCAGACAGGGATTACGGGAAAAACTGTTTTTT.

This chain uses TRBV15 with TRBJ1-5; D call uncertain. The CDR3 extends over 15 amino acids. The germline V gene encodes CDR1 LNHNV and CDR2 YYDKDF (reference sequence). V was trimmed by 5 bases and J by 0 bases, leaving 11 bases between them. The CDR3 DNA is TGTGCCACCAGCTGGGCTGCCCATAGCAATCAGCCCCAGCATTTT. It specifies CATSWAAHSNQPQHF. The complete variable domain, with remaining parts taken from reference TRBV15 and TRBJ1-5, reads DAMVIQNPRYQVTQFGKPVTLSCSQTLNHNVMYWYQQKSSQAPKLLFHYYDKDFNNEADTPDNFQSRRPNTSFCFLDIRSPGLGDTAMYLCATSWAAHSNQPQHFGDGTRLSIL.